The TCR beta chain under discussion was sequenced for a study of Ad26.COV2.S vaccination and SARS-CoV-2 variants (dated by TCRdb to the early 2020s). The study in broad terms: Vaccine-arm donors came from COV1001, a multicentre, randomized, double-blind, placebo-controlled phase I-IIa trial of Ad26.COV2.S in healthy adults. TCRbeta repertoire sequencing was used to assess the specificity and breadth of SARS-CoV-2-reactive T cell receptors after Ad26.COV2.S vaccination. Investigators did not know the trial group allocation while performing experiments and assessing outcomes. Dosing of Ad26.COV2.S was intramuscular, at either 5x10^10 or 1x10^11 viral particles, delivered as one shot or as two shots spaced 56 days apart. Trial participants were randomized into five groups of five: low-dose or high-dose Ad26.COV2.S given once or twice, or placebo on both occasions. The TCR-sequenced set comprised approximately 30 samples: roughly 19 Ad26.COV2.S vaccine recipients, 5 placebo recipients and 8 SARS-CoV-2 convalescent individuals.

Study-wide findings and limitations: After vaccination, spike-specific CD8+ and CD4+ T cell responses were reported to show substantial breadth. The study was not powered to compare responses between vaccine doses or regimens. According to the authors, total T cell responses may have been underestimated by the TCR breadth and depth analyses. Spike-specific TCR breadth was higher in Ad26.COV2.S recipients than in placebo recipients (P = 0.0014). Vaccine and placebo recipients had comparable non-spike TCR breadth, which fits with the vaccine containing only spike.

The immunoSEQ Assay was the method used to sequence TCRbeta CDR3 regions. After extraction, genomic DNA underwent amplification by bias-controlled multiplex PCR, followed by high-throughput sequencing. Under the source paper's analysis protocol: To quantify the absolute abundance of every unique TCRbeta CDR3 region, sequences were collapsed and filtered. Usable DNA was measured by amplifying reference genes present in all nucleated cells, and TCRbeta template counts were normalized to that usable DNA to estimate T cell fraction. Repertoire TCRs were annotated as SARS-CoV-2-specific when V gene, CDR3 amino acid sequence and J gene were exactly matched to a known reactive TCR set. MIRA supplied the reference SARS-CoV-2 TCR set, which was filtered for enrichment in COVID-19-positive ImmuneCODE repertoires so that public or cross-reactive TCRs were removed. Using the MIRA antigens, annotated TCRs were further analysed by specific ORF or by position within an ORF. Breadth was defined as annotated unique rearrangements over total unique productive rearrangements; depth was the summed frequency of those rearrangements. Group comparisons of TCR breadth used two-sided Wilcoxon rank-sum tests. This is the immuneACCESS table as TCRdb keeps it, with only in-frame sequences that have V and J called. A part of the clones is gone; compared with another copy, unresolved V genes explain less than half, and the rest is unexplained. Clonal size and the V and J genes are those of that table, whereas D and trimming came from the DNA. The sample has roughly 400,000 clones on record, around 90% of them singletons. About 4.5% of the sample goes to the ten largest clones.

In the paper's terms, the treatment or condition label means: approximately 18 received Ad26.COV2.S at low or high dose, single or two shots; five or six received placebo; per-sample allocation not given. Repertoires of vaccine and placebo recipients were sequenced from samples taken on day 63 after the first injection. In Cohort 1b, about two dozen adults aged 18-55 years were enrolled at a single site in Boston, USA, between 29 July and 7 August 2020. As a vaccine, Ad26.COV2.S was a replication-incompetent adenovirus type 26 vector that expressed a prefusion-stabilized SARS-CoV-2 spike protein derived from the original Wuhan strain. In regard to this clone: No antigen is known for it. Base qualities are not provided; no much larger clone lies one nucleotide away.

The sequence came from a person aged 18-65 years who received the Ad26.COV2.S COVID-19 vaccine or a placebo. The sample in question was peripheral blood, obtained in a trial of Ad26.COV2.S vaccine versus placebo.

The bases read TGTGCCGCCAGGGAGAGCTCTGGAAACACCATATATTTT. Its coded protein is CAARESSGNTIYF. This chain joins TRBV7-9 to TRBJ1-3; perhaps TRBD1 is the D gene, with 5 bases matching. The CDR3 contains 13 residues, cysteine and phenylalanine counted. Only the CDR3 region is kept as DNA, spanning 39 bases read in frame from base 1. Per the germline V gene (reference sequence), SEHNR is the CDR1 and FQNEAQ is the CDR2. At the junction V is shortened by 11 bases and J by 0 bases, with 11 bases in between.